This is a list of T cell receptor beta chains from one sample in a study of T cells in Graves' hyperthyroidism and ophthalmopathy. TCRdb re-called the multiplex PCR reads through MiXCR, storing one row per CDR3 protein. This table holds hundreds of thousands of distinct CDR3 sequences, 15% to 19% found once. The sequenced sample consisted of blood. These receptors were taken from a woman under 30 with Graves' hyperthyroidism. Each CDR3 is given with its conserved first and last residue. A D gene is named only where the DNA matches it firmly. Some rows have no size entry. The others give once, few or many, or a class for an expanded clone.

V gene	J gene	D gene	clone size	CDR3 DNA	CDR3 protein
TRBV30	TRBJ2-1	TRBD2	-	TGTGCCTGGAGTGCGGGAGGGTCCTACAATGAGCAGTTCTTC	CAWSAGGSYNEQFF
TRBV9	TRBJ2-1	-	-	TGTGCCAGCAGCGCATCGGACGGGGTGTATGAGCAGTTCTTC	CASSASDGVYEQFF
TRBV7-2	TRBJ1-2	-	few	TGTGCCAGCAGCTTAGGACGGAATTCGGGAGGCTACACCTTC	CASSLGRNSGGYTF
TRBV5-5	TRBJ1-1	-	-	TGTGCCAGCAGCCCGGTGCTTGTGTGGGGGGGGACTGAAGCTTTCTTT	CASSPVLVWGGTEAFF
TRBV5-1	TRBJ2-3	-	few	TGCGCCAGCAGCAAACTAGCCGCCACAGATATGCAGTATTTT	CASSKLAATDMQYF
TRBV7-6	TRBJ2-7	TRBD1	-	TGTGCCAGCAGCTCCGGACAGGGCTCCGAGCAGTACTTC	CASSSGQGSEQYF
TRBV4-1	TRBJ2-5	-	-	TGCGCCAGCAGCCATCCCACCGGGACTCGGGGTAGGGAGACCCAGTACTTC	CASSHPTGTRGRETQYF
TRBV15	TRBJ2-7	-	-	TGTGCCACCAGCAGACCCGACAGCTCCGAGCAGTACTTC	CATSRPDSSEQYF
TRBV2	TRBJ1-6	-	many	TGTGCCAGTTTCGATGGGGGTCTGGGGGGCGATTCACCCCTCCACTTT	CASFDGGLGGDSPLHF
TRBV6-1	TRBJ2-7	-	-	TGTGCCAGCAGCATGACTCTTACCTACGAGCAGTACTTC	CASSMTLTYEQYF
TRBV11-3	TRBJ2-3	-	many	TGTGCCAGCAGCCCGACCCTAGGGGGGGAAGATACGCAGTATTTT	CASSPTLGGEDTQYF
TRBV29-1	TRBJ2-5	-	many	TGCAGCGTGAGGGTAGGGATGGAGACCCAGTACTTC	CSVRVGMETQYF
TRBV20-1	TRBJ2-3	-	few	TGCAGTGCTCTCAAGGAGCGCACAGATACGCAGTATTTT	CSALKERTDTQYF
TRBV7-2	TRBJ1-2	TRBD1	-	TGTGCCAGCAACCAGAACAGGGGCCTAAACTATGGCTACACCTTC	CASNQNRGLNYGYTF
TRBV6-1	TRBJ2-1	TRBD1	few	TGTGCCAGCAGTGAGATGGGACAGTCCTACAATGAGCAGTTCTTC	CASSEMGQSYNEQFF
TRBV19	TRBJ2-3	TRBD1	-	TGTGCCAGTAGCCCAACTCGGACAGGTAGCACAGATACGCAGTATTTT	CASSPTRTGSTDTQYF
TRBV19	TRBJ2-7	-	few	TGTGCCACCAAGGGGCCGTTGCGAGTCGAGCAGTACTTC	CATKGPLRVEQYF
TRBV7-9	TRBJ2-7	-	few	TGTGCCAGCAGTAGGCAGTTTTCCTACGAGCAGTACTTC	CASSRQFSYEQYF
TRBV11-2	TRBJ2-3	-	many	TGTGCCAGCAGCTTAGATCCCTCGGGGGGCAGGGGAGATACGCAGTATTTT	CASSLDPSGGRGDTQYF
TRBV6-1	TRBJ2-3	-	-	TGTGCCAGCAGTGAGCATAGTGGTACGCAGTATTTT	CASSEHSGTQYF
TRBV20-1	TRBJ1-2	TRBD1	-	TGCAGTGCTTCCGACAGGGACGCTGGCTACACCTTC	CSASDRDAGYTF
TRBV7-9	TRBJ2-2	TRBD2	-	TGTGCCAGCGGAGGACTAGCGGACACGAACACCGGGGAGCTGTTTTTT	CASGGLADTNTGELFF
TRBV7-8	TRBJ1-1	-	many	TGTGCCAGCAGGCAAGGAGGGGCGAACACTGAAGCTTTCTTT	CASRQGGANTEAFF
TRBV2	TRBJ2-1	-	many	TGTGCCAGCAGAGTAGAGGGCAATGAGCAGTTCTTC	CASRVEGNEQFF
TRBV29-1	TRBJ2-7	-	many	TGCAGCGTTGAGGTCCAGGGGTCCTACGAGCAGTACTTC	CSVEVQGSYEQYF
TRBV20-1	TRBJ1-1	TRBD1	-	TGCAGTGCTTTGGACAGGGGGCTTTATGAAGCTTTCTTT	CSALDRGLYEAFF
TRBV4-2	TRBJ2-3	TRBD2	-	TGTGCCAGCAGCCAACTGATGGCGGGGGGTTACACAGATACGCAGTATTTT	CASSQLMAGGYTDTQYF
TRBV3-1	TRBJ2-2	-	-	TGTGCCAGCAGCCAAGAGCTTCGACAGAAGGCCGGGGAGCTGTTTTTT	CASSQELRQKAGELFF
TRBV6-2/TRBV6-3	TRBJ2-2	-	many	TGTGCCAGCAGTTACTCGAGGCTAAAGACATCGAACACCGGGGAGCTGTTTTTT	CASSYSRLKTSNTGELFF
TRBV6-8	TRBJ1-4	TRBD1	-	TGTGCCAGCAGTCCGTCGACAGGGGGCGCCAAACATGAAAAACTGTTTTTT	CASSPSTGGAKHEKLFF
TRBV7-2	TRBJ2-4	-	many	TGTGCCAGCAGCTTCCCACAGGGTGTATACATTCAGTACTTC	CASSFPQGVYIQYF
TRBV12-3/TRBV12-4	TRBJ1-2	-	many	TGTGCCAGCAGTTTACGCCAGAACGATAAGTATGGCTACACCTTC	CASSLRQNDKYGYTF
TRBV14	TRBJ1-2	-	few	TGTGCCAGCAGCGCATGGATAGGGGACGGTGGCTACACCTTC	CASSAWIGDGGYTF
TRBV7-9	TRBJ1-5	TRBD1	-	TGTGCCAGCAGCCCATCCGGGACAGGGGGTATAGGTAGCAATCAGCCCCAGCATTTT	CASSPSGTGGIGSNQPQHF
TRBV6-1	TRBJ2-2	TRBD1	few	TGTGCCAGCAGTGATGGACAGGCCACCGGGGAGCTGTTTTTT	CASSDGQATGELFF
TRBV2	TRBJ1-5	TRBD1	many	TGTGCCAGCAGTGATGACTACAGGGGTCAGCCCCAGCATTTT	CASSDDYRGQPQHF
TRBV3-1	TRBJ1-2	-	many	TGTGCCAGCAGCCAAAGTTTGTCGGGGAGCTATGGCTACACCTTC	CASSQSLSGSYGYTF
TRBV24-1	TRBJ2-1	-	many	TGTGCCACCAGTGAACCGATGGGTGCAGGCTACAATGAGCAGTTCTTC	CATSEPMGAGYNEQFF
TRBV20-1	TRBJ1-5	-	many	TGCAGTGCTAGCCTAGCGGATCAGCCCCAGCATTTT	CSASLADQPQHF